The subject of this entry is one T cell receptor beta chain. The protocol was immunoSEQ multiplex PCR, while the TCRdb copy is restricted to in-frame clones and leaves out a portion. The data hold over 55,000 clones, with around four fifths observed a single time. These data belong to a study of a mutant IDH1 vaccine in newly diagnosed glioma. Study-level background: Of treated patients, roughly 62% were men and about 38% women, averaging around 42 years.

Time point meaning: baseline, week 1 (first vaccination visit). Stated treatment: pre-vaccination baseline after standard-of-care therapy. CDR3 length: 15 amino acids. Germline V gene lookup returns CDR1 SGHDN and CDR2 FVKESK. Unmatched junction bases numbered 2, after V lost 4 bases and J lost 1 base. The clonotype comes from a woman between 18 and 30 years old with glioma. Some clones in this sample may be carry-over from other donors' samples. This specimen consisted of peripheral blood mononuclear cells (PBMCs), obtained from a glioma patient treated with radiotherapy, temozolomide or both. This sequence joins TRBV14 and TRBJ2-2, with 8 nucleotides matching TRBD1. CDR3 sequence: CASSRGTGNTGELFF. In nucleotides, the CDR3 is TGTGCCAGCAGCCGGGGGACAGGGAACACCGGGGAGCTGTTTTTT. Full variable domain (remainder filled in from reference TRBV14 and TRBJ2-2): EAGVTQFPSHSVIEKGQTVTLRCDPISGHDNLYWYRRVMGKEIKFLLHFVKESKQDESGMPNNRFLAERTGGTYSTLKVQPAELEDSGVYFCASSRGTGNTGELFFGEGSRLTVL.